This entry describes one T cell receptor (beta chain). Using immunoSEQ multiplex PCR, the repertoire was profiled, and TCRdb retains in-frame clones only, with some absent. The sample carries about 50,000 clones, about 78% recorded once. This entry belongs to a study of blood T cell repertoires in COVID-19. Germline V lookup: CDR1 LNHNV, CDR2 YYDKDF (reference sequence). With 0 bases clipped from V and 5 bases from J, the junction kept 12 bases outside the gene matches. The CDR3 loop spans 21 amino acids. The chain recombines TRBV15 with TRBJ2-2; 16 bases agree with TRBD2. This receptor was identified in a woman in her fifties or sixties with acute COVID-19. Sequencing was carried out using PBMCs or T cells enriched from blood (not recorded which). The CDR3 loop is CATSREVPGLAGGRETGELFF. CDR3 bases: TGTGCCACCAGCAGAGAGGTCCCGGGACTAGCGGGGGGGCGAGAGACCGGGGAGCTGTTTTTT.